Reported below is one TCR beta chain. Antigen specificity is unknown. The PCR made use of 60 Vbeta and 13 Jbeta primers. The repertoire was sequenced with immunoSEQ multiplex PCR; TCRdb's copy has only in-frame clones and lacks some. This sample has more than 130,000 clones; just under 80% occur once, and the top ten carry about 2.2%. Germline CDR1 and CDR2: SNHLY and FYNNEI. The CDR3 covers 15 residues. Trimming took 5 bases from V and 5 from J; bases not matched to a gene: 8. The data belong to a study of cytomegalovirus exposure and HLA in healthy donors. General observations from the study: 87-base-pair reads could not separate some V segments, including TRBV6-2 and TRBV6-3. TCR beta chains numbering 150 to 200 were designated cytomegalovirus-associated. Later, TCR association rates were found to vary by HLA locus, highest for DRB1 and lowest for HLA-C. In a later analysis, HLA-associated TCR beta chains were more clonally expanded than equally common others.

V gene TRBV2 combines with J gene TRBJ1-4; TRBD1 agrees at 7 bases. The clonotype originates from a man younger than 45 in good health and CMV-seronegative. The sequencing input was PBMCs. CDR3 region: CASSSDRVANEKLFF. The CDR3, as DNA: TGTGCCAGCAGTTCTGACAGGGTGGCAAATGAAAAACTGTTTTTT.